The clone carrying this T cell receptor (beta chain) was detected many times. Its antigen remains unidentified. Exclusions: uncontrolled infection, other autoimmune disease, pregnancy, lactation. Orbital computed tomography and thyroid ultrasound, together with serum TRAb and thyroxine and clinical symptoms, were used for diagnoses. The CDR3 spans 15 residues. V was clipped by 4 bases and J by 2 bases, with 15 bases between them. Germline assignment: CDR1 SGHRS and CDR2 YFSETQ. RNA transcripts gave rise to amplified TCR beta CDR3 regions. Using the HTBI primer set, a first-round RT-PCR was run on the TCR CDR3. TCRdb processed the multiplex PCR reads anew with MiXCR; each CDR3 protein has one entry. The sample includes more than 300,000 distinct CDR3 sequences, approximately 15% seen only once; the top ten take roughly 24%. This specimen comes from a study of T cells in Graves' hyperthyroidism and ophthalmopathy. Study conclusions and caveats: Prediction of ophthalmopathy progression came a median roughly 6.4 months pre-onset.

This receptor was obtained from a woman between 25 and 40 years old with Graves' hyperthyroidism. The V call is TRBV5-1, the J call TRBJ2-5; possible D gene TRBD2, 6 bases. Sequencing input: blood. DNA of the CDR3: TGCGCCAGCAGCCCGACGGGTAGCGGACAAGAGACCCAGTACTTC. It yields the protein CASSPTGSGQETQYF.